The 23 T cell receptor beta chains given below trace back to one sample, sequenced in a study of identical twins. MiXCR was run by TCRdb on the 5' RACE reads, yielding one entry per CDR3 protein. The profile shows 1,800,000 or so distinct CDR3 sequences, more than 30% of them singletons. Sequencing was carried out using cord blood. Source of these receptors: a newborn girl in good health.

As regards this clonotype: The junction departs from the called germline gene at one end, perhaps through a read error. This chain joins TRBV6-1 and TRBJ2-7; no reliable D call. Germline V gives CDR1 MNHNS, CDR2 SASEGT. The CDR3 spans 11 residues. CDR3 sequence: CAGSVPLRQYF. As DNA, the CDR3 is TGTGCCGGCAGTGTACCCCTCCGGCAGTACTTC.

The CDR3 loop reads CAISESITGTNYGYTF. Written as DNA, the CDR3 is TGTGCCATCAGTGAGTCGATTACAGGTACTAACTATGGCTACACCTTC. V is TRBV10-3 and J is TRBJ1-2; weak D call: TRBD1 (5 bases). The CDR3 length is 16 residues. Looked up from germline, CDR1 is ENHRY and CDR2 is SYGVKD. V lost 0 bases to trimming and J lost 0 bases, with 11 bases between them.

The chain joins TRBV24-1 to TRBJ1-2, with 7 bases fitting TRBD1. The CDR3 sequence is 15 residues long. Trimming at V came to 3 bases and at J to 6 bases, leaving 9 bases not matched to a gene. Per the germline V gene, CDR1 is KGHDR and CDR2 is SFDVKD. The DNA for the CDR3 is TGTGCCACCAGTGATCATAGACAGGGTGGAAATGGCTACACCTTC. Translated: CATSDHRQGGNGYTF.

This clonotype occurred a few times. This sequence joins TRBV20-1 and TRBJ2-3; D is perhaps TRBD1 (6 bases). The CDR3 runs 13 residues. V lost 5 bases to trimming and J lost 4 bases, with 13 bases between them. Germline V gives CDR1 DFQATT, CDR2 SNEGSKA (reference sequence). CDR3 region: CSAGLGGPDTQYF. The CDR3, as DNA: TGCAGTGCTGGCTTAGGGGGTCCAGATACGCAGTATTTT.

This chain connects TRBV7-2 to TRBJ2-1; 9 bases align to TRBD2. Trimming cost V 4 bases and J 3 bases; bases outside gene matches: 10. Germline CDR1 reads SGHTA; CDR2 reads FQGNSA. The CDR3 is made up of 17 amino acids. The CDR3 protein is CASSSAPSGMVYNEQFF. In DNA, the CDR3 is TGTGCCAGCAGCTCGGCCCCTAGCGGGATGGTCTACAATGAGCAGTTCTTC.

This clonotype was found many times. The gene calls are TRBV27 and TRBJ2-7, with 10 bases aligning to TRBD2. The CDR3 has 15 amino acids. V shed 3 bases and J 3 bases; nucleotides not matched to a gene: 5. Germline V CDR1 and CDR2: MNHEY, SMNVEV (reference sequence). This CDR3 is CASSFRLAGDYEQYF. In DNA form, the CDR3 reads TGTGCCAGCAGTTTCAGACTAGCGGGCGACTACGAGCAGTACTTC.

The chain uses TRBV9 and TRBJ2-4; a weak D match, TRBD2 (5 bases). The V gene's germline CDR1 is SGDLS and CDR2 YYNGEE. The germline V and J ends were trimmed by 3 bases and 4 bases, with 11 bases remaining between them. The CDR3 extends over 14 amino acids. DNA for the CDR3: TGTGCCAGCAGCGCGACTACCGCAAAAAACATTCAGTACTTC. Translated: CASSATTAKNIQYF. Drawing the rest from reference TRBV9 and TRBJ2-4, the complete variable domain is DSGVTQTPKHLITATGQRVTLRCSPRSGDLSVYWYQQSLDQGLQFLIQYYNGEERAKGNILERFSAQQFPDLHSELNLSSLELGDSALYFCASSATTAKNIQYFGAGTRLSVL.

This clonotype was seen at least ten times. V and J are TRBV19 and TRBJ2-7, with D perhaps TRBD1 (5 bases). The CDR3 consists of 14 residues. Trimming left V 1 base short and J 3 bases short, with 10 bases between. Germline V gene sequence: CDR1 LNHDA, CDR2 SQIVND (reference sequence). CDR3 DNA: TGTGCCAGTAGTATAGGGCAGGGAAGCTACGAGCAGTACTTC. Amino acids: CASSIGQGSYEQYF.

The chain is built from TRBV7-2 and TRBJ2-3, with 8 bases matching TRBD2. Germline lookup yields CDR1 SGHTA and CDR2 FQGNSA. Losses at the gene ends were 1 base for V and 5 bases for J; bases not matched to a gene: 8. The CDR3 extends over 16 amino acids. The CDR3, as DNA: TGTGCCAGCAGCTTAGGAGCAGCGGGGGTGGGAGATACGCAGTATTTT. It encodes CASSLGAAGVGDTQYF.

This chain links TRBV15 with TRBJ2-1; D uncertain. Per germline, CDR1 LNHNV and CDR2 YYDKDF (reference sequence). V was trimmed by 0 bases and J by 6 bases, leaving 9 bases between them. There are 14 residues in the CDR3. The CDR3, as DNA: TGTGCCACCAGCAGAGATTCAGCAAGCAATGAGCAGTTCTTC. Its protein product is CATSRDSASNEQFF.

This clonotype was found a few times. The chain has TRBV7-9 and TRBJ2-1; 14 bases agree with TRBD2. CDR1 and CDR2 (germline): SEHNR, FQNEAQ (reference sequence). CDR3 size: 17 residues. Germline trimming cut 6 bases from V and 4 bases from J; bases unmatched to any gene: 8. This CDR3 reads CASSPGTSGRRYNEQFF. The CDR3 DNA reads TGTGCCAGCAGTCCCGGGACTAGCGGGAGAAGGTACAATGAGCAGTTCTTC.

This clonotype was seen more than once but under ten times. The chain carries TRBV20-1 and TRBJ2-3; D is perhaps TRBD2 (5 bases). Trimming left V 6 bases short and J 4 bases short, with 11 bases between. The CDR3 totals 12 residues. Looked up from germline, CDR1 is DFQATT and CDR2 is SNEGSKA (reference sequence). The chain's CDR3 is CSAPLGPDTQYF. The CDR3, as DNA: TGCAGTGCGCCACTAGGGCCAGATACGCAGTATTTT.

In this sample, this clonotype turned up many times. The chain combines TRBV13 with TRBJ2-7, with 8 bases lining up with TRBD1. CDR1 is PRHDT and CDR2 is FYEKMQ in the germline V gene (reference sequence). The CDR3 is 15 residues long. V shed 5 bases, J shed 4 bases, and the junction held 10 bases outside the gene matches. This CDR3 reads CASSAGQVLDYEQYF. In DNA form, the CDR3 reads TGTGCCAGCAGCGCGGGACAGGTCTTAGATTACGAGCAGTACTTC.

V gene TRBV20-1 combines with J gene TRBJ2-1, with D unresolved. The CDR3 loop spans 11 amino acids. Germline V lookup: CDR1 DFQATT, CDR2 SNEGSKA (reference sequence). The ends were cut back, 4 bases at V and 6 bases at J, with 7 bases in the middle. CDR3 protein: CSAISGNEQFF. The CDR3 DNA follows: TGCAGTGCTATATCGGGCAATGAGCAGTTCTTC.

The sample holds a few counts of this clonotype. The chain employs TRBV11-2 and TRBJ2-1, with a weak D call TRBD2 (6 bases). The CDR3 is 15 residues long. Deletions cut 0 bases from V and 8 bases from J, with 14 bases between. Germline values: CDR1 SGHAT, CDR2 FQNNGV. CDR3 residues: CASSLEVPRDYEQFF. The CDR3 DNA follows: TGTGCCAGCAGCTTAGAGGTACCGCGGGATTATGAGCAGTTCTTC. Drawing the rest from reference TRBV11-2 and TRBJ2-1, the complete variable domain is EAGVAQSPRYKIIEKRQSVAFWCNPISGHATLYWYQQILGQGPKLLIQFQNNGVVDDSQLPKDRFSAERLKGVDSTLKIQPAKLEDSAVYLCASSLEVPRDYEQFFGPGTRLTVL.

The chain joins TRBV3-1 to TRBJ1-1; D is uncertain. Per germline, CDR1 LGHDT and CDR2 YNNKEL (reference sequence). This CDR3 is built from 12 residues. V lost 2 bases to trimming and J lost 7 bases, with 8 bases between them. The CDR3 nucleotides read TGTGCCAGCAGCCAACTCATGGGTGAAGCTTTCTTT. This codes for CASSQLMGEAFF.

The rearrangement joins TRBV12-5 to TRBJ2-1; no firm D call. This CDR3 has 11 residues. With 1 base removed from V and 8 bases from J, the gap between germline ends came to 3 bases. Germline CDR1 LGHNT, CDR2 FRNRAP. The CDR3 protein is CASGLGYEQFF. The CDR3 DNA reads as TGTGCTAGTGGTTTGGGTTATGAGCAGTTCTTC. Variable domain in full (rest from reference TRBV12-5 and TRBJ2-1): DARVTQTPRHKVTEMGQEVTMRCQPILGHNTVFWYRQTMMQGLELLAYFRNRAPLDDSGMPKDRFSAEMPDATLATLKIQPSEPRDSAVYFCASGLGYEQFFGPGTRLTVL.

This clonotype turned up a few times. The chain employs TRBV20-1 and TRBJ2-1; D ambiguous. This CDR3 contains 13 residues. Germline CDR1 and CDR2: DFQATT and SNEGSKA (reference sequence). Trimming removed 1 base from V and 1 base from J, with 5 bases in between. For the CDR3, the DNA is TGCAGTGCTAGAGGAGCGTCCTACAATGAGCAGTTCTTC. It specifies CSARGASYNEQFF.

This chain uses TRBV6-1 with TRBJ1-1; 9 bases map to TRBD1. V shed 3 bases, J shed 5 bases, and the junction held 4 bases outside the gene matches. CDR3 length: 14 residues. Germline CDR1 reads MNHNS; CDR2 reads SASEGT. CDR3 protein: CASSDYRGRTEAFF. CDR3 bases: TGTGCCAGCAGTGACTACAGGGGGCGAACTGAAGCTTTCTTT.

This clonotype was seen a handful of times. The chain links TRBV7-2 to TRBJ2-7; 8 nucleotides agree with TRBD2. The V gene end was trimmed by 1 base and the J gene end by 2 bases; junction bases not matched to a gene: 4. The CDR3 length is 15 residues. CDR1 SGHTA and CDR2 FQGNSA come from the germline V gene. CDR3 sequence: CASSLEPGGAYEQYF. In DNA, the CDR3 is TGTGCCAGCAGCTTAGAGCCCGGGGGGGCCTACGAGCAGTACTTC. The variable domain in full, completed from reference TRBV7-2 and TRBJ2-7, reads GAGVSQSPSNKVTEKGKDVELRCDPISGHTALYWYRQSLGQGLEFLIYFQGNSAPDKSGLPSDRFSAERTGGSVSTLTIQRTQQEDSAVYLCASSLEPGGAYEQYFGPGTRLTVT.

This clonotype was counted only a few times. The rearrangement joins TRBV27 to TRBJ2-3; D gene unclear. The germline V and J ends were trimmed by 6 bases and 2 bases, with 15 bases remaining between them. Per the germline V gene, CDR1 is MNHEY and CDR2 is SMNVEV (reference sequence). The CDR3 has 15 residues. CDR3 amino acids: CASRSERPLTDTQYF. The CDR3 bases are TGTGCCAGCAGGTCCGAGCGCCCCCTCACAGATACGCAGTATTTT.

CDR3: CASSLPGQGRVYEQYF. The CDR3 DNA reads TGCGCCAGCAGCCTACCGGGACAGGGCCGGGTCTACGAGCAGTACTTC. V is TRBV5-1 and J is TRBJ2-7, with 9 bases lining up with TRBD1. This CDR3 has 16 amino acids. The junction had 11 bases not matched to a gene; V was cut back by 4 bases and J by 3 bases. The germline V gene encodes CDR1 SGHRS and CDR2 YFSETQ.

This clonotype was observed a handful of times. The V and J genes are TRBV4-1 and TRBJ1-2; possibly TRBD1 for D (6 bases). Germline CDR1 and CDR2: MGHRA and YSYEKL. With 1 base removed from V and 8 bases from J, the gap between germline ends came to 17 bases. CDR3 size: 15 residues. The CDR3, as DNA: TGCGCCAGCAGCCAAGTAGGGCGGGGGCAACGGGGCTACACCTTC. This sequence encodes CASSQVGRGQRGYTF.